This is a list of T cell receptor beta chains from one sample in a study of blood T cell repertoires in COVID-19. Using immunoSEQ multiplex PCR, the repertoire was profiled, and TCRdb retains in-frame clones only, with some absent. The sample consists of almost 80,000 clones, 80% to 85% of them appearing once. Sequences were obtained from peripheral blood. Receptors originate from a woman in her sixties or seventies with acute or convalescent COVID-19. CDR3s include the opening cysteine and the closing phenylalanine or tryptophan. The order of the fields is CDR3 protein, CDR3 DNA, clone size, J gene, D gene, V gene. The D gene is left open where the match is weak. Size is omitted from some rows. Given values are once, few, many or a class for expanded clones.

cdr3_aa: CSASGQLVTEAFF
cdr3_nt: TGCAGCGCCTCGGGACAGCTAGTCACTGAAGCTTTCTTT
clone_size: -
j_call: TRBJ1-1
d_call: TRBD1
v_call: TRBV29-1

cdr3_aa: CASSQAGSGTIYF
cdr3_nt: TGTGCCAGCAGCCAAGCCGGGAGCGGCACCATATATTTT
clone_size: once
j_call: TRBJ1-3
d_call: -
v_call: TRBV14

cdr3_aa: CASSPLAGNNEQFF
cdr3_nt: TGTGCCAGCTCACCATTAGCGGGGAACAATGAGCAGTTCTTC
clone_size: once
j_call: TRBJ2-1
d_call: TRBD2
v_call: TRBV18

cdr3_aa: CASSELGQIAGELFF
cdr3_nt: TGTGCCAGCAGTGAACTGGGACAGATAGCCGGGGAGCTGTTTTTT
clone_size: -
j_call: TRBJ2-2
d_call: TRBD1
v_call: TRBV6-1

cdr3_aa: CASSLGQAGNTIYF
cdr3_nt: TGTGCCAGCAGCTTAGGACAGGCTGGAAACACCATATATTTT
clone_size: -
j_call: TRBJ1-3
d_call: -
v_call: TRBV13

cdr3_aa: CASSPSQVPSYEQYF
cdr3_nt: TGCGCCAGCAGCCCTTCTCAGGTACCATCCTACGAGCAGTACTTC
clone_size: once
j_call: TRBJ2-7
d_call: -
v_call: TRBV5-1

cdr3_aa: CASSSRGAMREQYF
cdr3_nt: TGTGCCAGCAGCTCCCGGGGGGCGATGCGAGAGCAGTACTTC
clone_size: -
j_call: TRBJ2-7
d_call: -
v_call: TRBV7-8

cdr3_aa: CASSFVGLAGGPSGELFF
cdr3_nt: TGTGCCAGCAGCTTCGTGGGACTAGCGGGAGGGCCGTCCGGGGAGCTGTTTTTT
clone_size: many
j_call: TRBJ2-2
d_call: TRBD2
v_call: TRBV7-9

cdr3_aa: CASSSTGDYNSPLHF
cdr3_nt: TGTGCCAGTAGTTCCACAGGCGACTATAATTCACCCCTCCACTTT
clone_size: -
j_call: TRBJ1-6
d_call: -
v_call: TRBV19

cdr3_aa: CASSSRTGNTGELFF
cdr3_nt: TGTGCCAGCAGCTCAAGGACAGGGAACACCGGGGAGCTGTTTTTT
clone_size: -
j_call: TRBJ2-2
d_call: TRBD1
v_call: TRBV7-2

cdr3_aa: CAWNTGLVNGYTF
cdr3_nt: TGTGCCTGGAATACAGGTCTCGTGAATGGCTACACCTTC
clone_size: once
j_call: TRBJ1-2
d_call: -
v_call: TRBV30

cdr3_aa: CASSEAGLYEQYF
cdr3_nt: TGTGCCAGCAGTGAAGCGGGACTCTACGAGCAGTACTTC
clone_size: -
j_call: TRBJ2-7
d_call: -
v_call: TRBV6-1

cdr3_aa: CASSLVQGADTQYF
cdr3_nt: TGTGCCAGCAGCTTAGTACAGGGCGCAGATACGCAGTATTTT
clone_size: -
j_call: TRBJ2-3
d_call: -
v_call: TRBV7-9

cdr3_aa: CSVDRTLNNEQFF
cdr3_nt: TGCAGCGTGGACCGGACTTTGAACAATGAGCAGTTCTTC
clone_size: -
j_call: TRBJ2-1
d_call: -
v_call: TRBV29-1

cdr3_aa: CASSDRVNTEAFF
cdr3_nt: TGTGCCAGCAGTGACAGGGTGAACACTGAAGCTTTCTTT
clone_size: -
j_call: TRBJ1-1
d_call: TRBD1
v_call: TRBV7-3

cdr3_aa: CASSPRDTEYGTGNTIYF
cdr3_nt: TGTGCCAGCTCACCGCGAGACACAGAGTACGGCACTGGAAACACCATATATTTT
clone_size: -
j_call: TRBJ1-3
d_call: -
v_call: TRBV18

cdr3_aa: CASSQGRMAGGGTDTQYF
cdr3_nt: TGTGCCAGCAGCCAAGGAAGGATGGCGGGAGGGGGCACAGATACGCAGTATTTT
clone_size: -
j_call: TRBJ2-3
d_call: TRBD2
v_call: TRBV14

cdr3_aa: CASSLGQRAGNTIYF
cdr3_nt: TGCGCCAGCAGCTTGGGCCAGAGGGCTGGAAACACCATATATTTT
clone_size: -
j_call: TRBJ1-3
d_call: -
v_call: TRBV5-1

cdr3_aa: CASGKIADLTDTQYF
cdr3_nt: TGTGCCAGCGGAAAGATAGCGGACCTCACAGATACGCAGTATTTT
clone_size: -
j_call: TRBJ2-3
d_call: -
v_call: TRBV7-9

cdr3_aa: CASSPVGTGVMDYGYTF
cdr3_nt: TGTGCCAGCAGCCCCGTCGGGACAGGCGTTATGGACTATGGCTACACCTTC
clone_size: -
j_call: TRBJ1-2
d_call: TRBD1
v_call: TRBV7-3

cdr3_aa: CASSSGLAGGPRERLEQFF
cdr3_nt: TGTGCCAGCAGTTCGGGACTAGCGGGAGGGCCGAGGGAGAGACTTGAGCAGTTCTTC
clone_size: -
j_call: TRBJ2-1
d_call: TRBD2
v_call: TRBV6-2/TRBV6-3

cdr3_aa: CASSRSGGETQYF
cdr3_nt: TGCGCCAGCAGCCGGTCCGGGGGAGAGACCCAGTACTTC
clone_size: few
j_call: TRBJ2-5
d_call: -
v_call: TRBV5-1

cdr3_aa: CASSFASGQEQFF
cdr3_nt: TGTGCCAGCAGCTTCGCTTCGGGACAGGAGCAGTTCTTC
clone_size: -
j_call: TRBJ2-1
d_call: TRBD1
v_call: TRBV7-3

cdr3_aa: CASSLLGGGGSNEKLFF
cdr3_nt: TGTGCCAGCAGCTTACTGGGGGGGGGAGGATCTAATGAAAAACTGTTTTTT
clone_size: -
j_call: TRBJ1-4
d_call: -
v_call: TRBV7-2

cdr3_aa: CASSLRLASEQYF
cdr3_nt: TGTGCCAGCAGCTTAAGGCTAGCCTCCGAGCAGTACTTC
clone_size: -
j_call: TRBJ2-7
d_call: -
v_call: TRBV7-3

cdr3_aa: CASSHTSTSRVENEQFF
cdr3_nt: TGTGCCAGCAGCCACACATCCACAAGCAGGGTGGAGAATGAGCAGTTCTTC
clone_size: -
j_call: TRBJ2-1
d_call: -
v_call: TRBV3-1/TRBV3-2

cdr3_aa: CASDPRGGAGEKLFF
cdr3_nt: TGTGCCAGCGACCCCCGCGGGGGGGCAGGGGAAAAACTGTTTTTT
clone_size: once
j_call: TRBJ1-4
d_call: -
v_call: TRBV19

cdr3_aa: CAWSLGGSSYEQYF
cdr3_nt: TGTGCCTGGAGTCTGGGGGGGTCCTCCTACGAGCAGTACTTC
clone_size: -
j_call: TRBJ2-7
d_call: TRBD2
v_call: TRBV30

cdr3_aa: CASSQLAGDNYEQYF
cdr3_nt: TGTGCCAGCAGCCAATTGGCGGGAGACAACTACGAGCAGTACTTC
clone_size: -
j_call: TRBJ2-7
d_call: TRBD2
v_call: TRBV4-2

cdr3_aa: CATDTGINNSPLHF
cdr3_nt: TGTGCCACTGATACAGGGATAAATAATTCACCCCTCCACTTT
clone_size: -
j_call: TRBJ1-6
d_call: -
v_call: TRBV6-5

cdr3_aa: CASSLAGLTYNEQFF
cdr3_nt: TGCGCCAGCAGCCTAGCGGGCCTAACCTACAATGAGCAGTTCTTC
clone_size: once
j_call: TRBJ2-1
d_call: TRBD2
v_call: TRBV4-1

cdr3_aa: CSPGQGITNSGNTIYF
cdr3_nt: TGCAGCCCGGGACAGGGTATTACCAACTCTGGAAACACCATATATTTT
clone_size: few
j_call: TRBJ1-3
d_call: TRBD1
v_call: TRBV29-1

cdr3_aa: CATSDSPDSFTGELFF
cdr3_nt: TGTGCCACCAGTGATTCTCCTGACAGTTTCACCGGGGAGCTGTTTTTT
clone_size: -
j_call: TRBJ2-2
d_call: -
v_call: TRBV24-1

cdr3_aa: CASSFRRGRPLGHATDTQYF
cdr3_nt: TGTGCCAGCAGCTTTCGGCGGGGACGGCCGTTAGGCCATGCCACAGATACGCAGTATTTT
clone_size: once
j_call: TRBJ2-3
d_call: -
v_call: TRBV5-4

cdr3_aa: CASSAGGEETQYF
cdr3_nt: TGTGCCAGCAGCGCCGGCGGGGAAGAGACCCAGTACTTC
clone_size: -
j_call: TRBJ2-5
d_call: -
v_call: TRBV7-3

cdr3_aa: CASSILQGVGGEAFF
cdr3_nt: TGTGCCAGCAGTATCCTACAGGGGGTAGGCGGTGAAGCTTTCTTT
clone_size: -
j_call: TRBJ1-1
d_call: TRBD1
v_call: TRBV7-2

cdr3_aa: CASSLLRGGETGNTIYF
cdr3_nt: TGTGCCAGCAGTTTACTGAGAGGGGGCGAAACTGGAAACACCATATATTTT
clone_size: -
j_call: TRBJ1-3
d_call: TRBD1
v_call: TRBV28

cdr3_aa: CASSVEASGIYEQYF
cdr3_nt: TGTGCCAGCAGCGTAGAGGCTAGCGGGATCTACGAGCAGTACTTC
clone_size: -
j_call: TRBJ2-7
d_call: TRBD2
v_call: TRBV9

cdr3_aa: CASSDTGGDFYEQYF
cdr3_nt: TGTGCCAGCAGCGACACAGGGGGCGACTTCTACGAGCAGTACTTC
clone_size: -
j_call: TRBJ2-7
d_call: TRBD1
v_call: TRBV7-6

cdr3_aa: CAWRFWDRGLEAFF
cdr3_nt: TGTGCCTGGAGGTTTTGGGACAGGGGGCTTGAAGCTTTCTTT
clone_size: -
j_call: TRBJ1-1
d_call: TRBD1
v_call: TRBV30

cdr3_aa: CASSWGRETQYF
cdr3_nt: TGTGCCAGCAGCTGGGGGCGAGAGACCCAGTACTTC
clone_size: -
j_call: TRBJ2-5
d_call: -
v_call: TRBV5-6

cdr3_aa: CASSLQGGRGNTEAFF
cdr3_nt: TGTGCCAGCAGCCTACAGGGAGGGAGAGGAAACACTGAAGCTTTCTTT
clone_size: -
j_call: TRBJ1-1
d_call: -
v_call: TRBV5-5

cdr3_aa: CASSKAGIAGTEAFF
cdr3_nt: TGCGCCAGCAGCAAGGCAGGGATCGCGGGAACTGAAGCTTTCTTT
clone_size: -
j_call: TRBJ1-1
d_call: -
v_call: TRBV5-1

cdr3_aa: CASSFLWAFSGANVLTF
cdr3_nt: TGTGCCAGCAGCTTCCTATGGGCTTTCTCTGGGGCCAACGTCCTGACTTTC
clone_size: -
j_call: TRBJ2-6
d_call: -
v_call: TRBV7-9

cdr3_aa: CASSFGQVGTEAFF
cdr3_nt: TGTGCCAGCAGTTTCGGACAGGTTGGGACTGAAGCTTTCTTT
clone_size: -
j_call: TRBJ1-1
d_call: TRBD1
v_call: TRBV28